Listed below are T cell receptor beta chains from one sample, sequenced in a study of blood T cells in healthy people across ages. TCRdb passed the 5' RACE reads through MiXCR, listing each CDR3 protein once. The data hold about 1,800,000 distinct CDR3 sequences, with roughly 27% observed a single time. Sequencing used blood. Receptor source: a woman in her twenties or thirties in good health. Both conserved end residues are part of each CDR3. The order of the fields is clone size, V gene, J gene, CDR3 protein. Clone size is given for some rows only: seen once, a few or many times, or a class if the clone is expanded.

size: .
V: TRBV12-5
J: TRBJ2-5
CDR3: CASALVTSAEETQYF

size: .
V: TRBV7-2
J: TRBJ1-4
CDR3: CASSPFGTENEKLFF

size: .
V: TRBV27
J: TRBJ2-3
CDR3: CACSLLAGGTDTQYF

size: .
V: TRBV29-1
J: TRBJ2-3
CDR3: CSVSGTGSTDTQYF

size: few
V: TRBV5-1
J: TRBJ1-1
CDR3: CASSSGPGGWDTEAFF

size: .
V: TRBV7-2
J: TRBJ2-7
CDR3: CASSLGGLPYEQYF

size: .
V: TRBV20-1
J: TRBJ2-1
CDR3: CSAPDSLYNEQFF

size: many
V: TRBV15
J: TRBJ1-5
CDR3: CATSRDFNFVSLSNQPQHF

size: many
V: TRBV20-1
J: TRBJ2-5
CDR3: CSSSLEEKTQYF

size: many
V: TRBV12-3/TRBV12-4
J: TRBJ2-5
CDR3: CASSSRLAGQETQYF

size: few
V: TRBV2
J: TRBJ1-1
CDR3: CASTRQGWNTEAFF

size: few
V: TRBV5-1
J: TRBJ2-3
CDR3: CASSTKTSGPDTDTQYF

size: .
V: TRBV12-3/TRBV12-4
J: TRBJ2-7
CDR3: CTSSLGSGYEQYF

size: once
V: TRBV12-3/TRBV12-4
J: TRBJ2-1
CDR3: CASKGVPRTNTHYNEQFF

size: many
V: TRBV29-1
J: TRBJ2-4
CDR3: CSVVRPGENIQYF

size: many
V: TRBV28
J: TRBJ2-7
CDR3: CASSKPGVRSQYF